Listed here is a single T cell receptor beta chain. Its antigen is unknown. One base away there is no much larger clone; base qualities are not given. These data originate in a study of blood T cell repertoires in COVID-19 (dated by TCRdb to 2018 to 2021). With regard to the full study: Samples covering the acute and convalescent phases of COVID-19 were provided by collaborators in the United States, Italy and Spain. The prospective study material was composed of cDNA or gDNA derived from T cells, B-cell-depleted T cells, or PBMCs. The dataset comprised deeply sampled blood TCRbeta repertoires from subjects exposed to, actively infected with, or recovered from COVID-19. The repertoires were made available in a free public database intended to serve as a resource for research on the immune response to SARS-CoV-2. The samples were drawn from the first 160 participants of the ongoing ImmuneRACE study and from over a thousand subjects provided by 6 global collaborators. Sample metadata almost always included a de-identified subject ID, COVID-19 status, age in years and sex. Where available, HLA class I and class II types were obtained from metadata supplied by the sample provider rather than from assay-based typing. General study outcomes and caveats: Clinical and demographic metadata were provided uncurated, with the amount varying by source and participant.

The immunoSEQ Assay, a bias-controlled multiplex PCR, was used to amplify TCRbeta CDR3 regions from genomic DNA. The study's own analysis went as follows. The number of nucleated cells in each sample was estimated by amplification of reference gene primers within the assay. To quantify the absolute abundance of each unique TCRbeta CDR3 rearrangement, sequence reads were collapsed and filtered. For each sample, productive Simpson clonality was calculated as the square root of Simpson's diversity index across productive rearrangements. The table was pulled from immuneACCESS by TCRdb, which kept in-frame rearrangements only. Such tables lose some clones; where checked, under half of the loss comes from unresolved V genes, and the rest has no known cause. V, J and clone size reflect that table, while D and trimming were determined from the DNA. This sample is represented by more than 95,000 clones; about 80% of them were singletons. The top ten constitute approximately 3.5% of the sample.

Collaborating institutions collected whole blood in K2EDTA tubes following their own protocols. For TCRbeta analysis, collaborators shipped samples as frozen whole blood, isolated PBMCs, or DNA extracted from either of those sample types. The TCR comes from a woman of 80 years or more with active or convalescent COVID-19. The sample comprised peripheral blood.

The CDR3 protein sequence reads: CASRRQLNTEAFF. The DNA is TGTGCCAGCAGGAGGCAGTTGAACACTGAAGCTTTCTTT. The V gene is TRBV27 and the J gene is TRBJ1-1; the D gene is not confidently resolved. V is clipped by 6 bases and J by 0 bases, and the sequence between their germline boundaries is 8 bases long. CDR1 and CDR2 are read off the germline V gene (reference sequence) as MNHEY and SMNVEV. The CDR3 has 13 amino acids, counting the end cysteine and phenylalanine. The kept DNA is CDR3 alone, 39 bases in frame from the first base.